These 23 T cell receptor beta chains originate from one sample sequenced in a study of cytomegalovirus exposure and HLA in healthy donors. This table comes from immunoSEQ multiplex PCR, and its TCRdb copy is limited to in-frame clones, with some not included. This sample has over 250,000 clones; approximately 86% occur once, and the top ten carry about 1%. Sequencing was done on a sample of PBMCs. The receptors were gathered from a woman in her 30s in good health and CMV-seropositive.

V is TRBV5-1 and J is TRBJ2-3; 7 bases agree with TRBD1. Germline CDR1 and CDR2: SGHRS and YFSETQ. This CDR3 is 15 amino acids long. J lost 0 bases, V lost 2 bases, and 3 bases had no gene match. The CDR3 DNA follows: TGCGCCAGCAGCTTCGGGACAGCCAGCACAGATACGCAGTATTTT. Encoded protein: CASSFGTASTDTQYF.

This rearrangement joins TRBV5-1 to TRBJ1-4; TRBD1 agrees at 8 bases. V lost 2 bases, J lost 3 bases, and 3 bases stayed unmatched. Germline V gene sequence: CDR1 SGHRS, CDR2 YFSETQ. The CDR3 is 15 residues long. The CDR3 loop is CASSLGQGSNEKLFF. CDR3 DNA: TGCGCCAGCAGCTTAGGACAGGGCTCTAATGAAAAACTGTTTTTT.

This chain links TRBV7-8 with TRBJ1-6, with 9 bases identical to TRBD1. The CDR3 contains 17 residues. The germline V gene encodes CDR1 SGHVS and CDR2 FQNEAQ. V lost 3 bases and J lost 1; bases outside the gene matches: 4. The CDR3 protein is CASSFGQGRSYNSPLHF. CDR3 coding DNA: TGTGCCAGCAGCTTTGGACAGGGGAGATCCTATAATTCACCCCTCCACTTT.

V is TRBV14 and J is TRBJ2-1; 9 bases align to TRBD2. This CDR3 spans 12 amino acids. V dropped 1 base and J dropped 14; count of bases not matched to a gene: 3. CDR1 and CDR2 (germline): SGHDN, FVKESK. CDR3 residues: CASSQVGTSKFF. The CDR3 coding sequence is TGTGCCAGCAGCCAAGTAGGGACTAGCAAGTTCTTC.

This chain links TRBV7-8 with TRBJ2-3; unclear D gene. CDR3 length equals 14 residues. The V gene lost 1 base and the J gene lost 2 bases, with 7 bases spanning the gap. The germline V gene has CDR1 SGHVS and CDR2 FQNEAQ. CDR3 nucleotides: TGTGCCAGCAGCTTAGTGGCCGCCACAGATACGCAGTATTTT. It is translated as CASSLVAATDTQYF.

The chain carries TRBV5-4 and TRBJ2-1; no clear D. This CDR3 comprises 13 residues. The germline V gene has CDR1 SGHNT and CDR2 YYREEE (reference sequence). V was trimmed by 4 bases and J by 3 bases, leaving 8 bases between them. CDR3 DNA: TGTGCCAGCAGCGGACCGTACTACAATGAGCAGTTCTTC. Its translation: CASSGPYYNEQFF. Full variable domain (rest looked up from reference TRBV5-4 and TRBJ2-1): ETGVTQSPTHLIKTRGQQVTLRCSSQSGHNTVSWYQQALGQGPQFIFQYYREEENGRGNFPPRFSGLQFPNYSSELNVNALELDDSALYLCASSGPYYNEQFFGPGTRLTVL.

V and J are TRBV11-2 and TRBJ1-1, with 7 bases aligning to TRBD1. CDR1 and CDR2 from the germline V gene are SGHAT and FQNNGV. The CDR3 has 14 residues. Trimming took 2 bases from V and 4 from J; bases not matched to a gene: 4. CDR3 protein: CASSLPGTATEAFF. In nucleotides, the CDR3 is TGTGCCAGCAGCTTACCCGGGACAGCCACTGAAGCTTTCTTT.

The chain carries TRBV30 and TRBJ2-7, with no clear D. CDR3 size: 12 residues. Trimming removed 2 bases from V and 0 bases from J, with 5 bases in between. Germline CDR1 GTSNPN, CDR2 SVGIG (reference sequence). In nucleotides, the CDR3 is TGTGCCTGGAGTATTTCCTCCTACGAGCAGTACTTC. It yields the protein CAWSISSYEQYF.

The genes are TRBV7-8 and TRBJ1-2; 10 bases line up with TRBD1. This CDR3 contains 15 residues. The germline V gene encodes CDR1 SGHVS and CDR2 FQNEAQ. Trimming at V came to 4 bases and at J to 8 bases, leaving 10 bases not matched to a gene. This CDR3 is CASSSRTGGETGYTF. The CDR3, as DNA: TGTGCCAGCAGCTCCAGGACAGGGGGGGAAACCGGCTACACCTTC.

The chain joins TRBV5-1 to TRBJ1-4; D remains ambiguous. Per the germline V gene, CDR1 is SGHRS and CDR2 is YFSETQ. The CDR3 loop spans 16 amino acids. Trimming stripped 0 bases from V and 0 bases from J, with 9 bases between. In DNA form, the CDR3 reads TGCGCCAGCAGCTTGGTAGTTGGGGCAACTAATGAAAAACTGTTTTTT. Protein: CASSLVVGATNEKLFF.

The chain uses TRBV9 and TRBJ2-1; D might be TRBD1 (6 bases). V was cut by 6 bases and J by 8 bases, with 18 bases left in between. The CDR3 sequence is 14 residues long. Germline values: CDR1 SGDLS, CDR2 YYNGEE. CDR3 in amino acids: CASTPTGQEYEQFF. DNA of the CDR3: TGTGCCAGCACCCCGACGGGACAAGAATATGAGCAGTTCTTC.

The rearrangement uses TRBV19 and TRBJ2-1; maybe TRBD2 (6 bases). Germline V gene lookup returns CDR1 LNHDA and CDR2 SQIVND (reference sequence). The CDR3 length is 15 residues. V was cut by 3 bases and J by 3 bases, with 12 bases left in between. The DNA for the CDR3 is TGTGCCAGTAGTATGGGCGGGGACCTCTACAATGAGCAGTTCTTC. Translation gives CASSMGGDLYNEQFF. Looking up the rest from reference TRBV19 and TRBJ2-1 gives the full variable domain: DGGITQSPKYLFRKEGQNVTLSCEQNLNHDAMYWYRQDPGQGLRLIYYSQIVNDFQKGDIAEGYSVSREKKESFPLTVTSAQKNPTAFYLCASSMGGDLYNEQFFGPGTRLTVL.

This sequence joins TRBV28 and TRBJ2-3; TRBD2 aligns across 11 bases. Germline trimming cut 7 bases from V and 7 bases from J; bases unmatched to any gene: 10. Germline CDR1 reads MDHEN; CDR2 reads SYDVKM. This CDR3 region has 15 residues. The CDR3 loop reads CASTPAIAGGYTQYF. The CDR3 nucleotides read TGTGCCAGCACCCCGGCGATAGCGGGGGGGTATACGCAGTATTTT.

This sequence joins TRBV27 and TRBJ1-3; 11 nucleotides align to TRBD1. V gave up 7 bases and J gave up 1 base; unmatched junction bases: 6. Germline loops: CDR1 MNHEY, CDR2 SMNVEV (reference sequence). The CDR3 is 16 residues long. For the CDR3, the DNA is TGTGCCAGCACCAGGACAGGGGGCTTGTCTGGAAACACCATATATTTT. It yields the protein CASTRTGGLSGNTIYF.

This chain joins TRBV10-3 and TRBJ1-2, with D possibly TRBD1 on 5 matching bases. V was cut by 3 bases and J by 8 bases, with 16 bases left in between. This CDR3 is built from 14 residues. Per the germline V gene, CDR1 is ENHRY and CDR2 is SYGVKD. The CDR3 bases are TGTGCCATCAGTGACTACGTCGGGGCGCCAGGCTACACCTTC. It is translated as CAISDYVGAPGYTF.

V gene TRBV10-3 combines with J gene TRBJ1-2; D uncertain. In germline, CDR1 is ENHRY, CDR2 SYGVKD. This CDR3 spans 14 amino acids. Deletions cut 5 bases from V and 2 bases from J, with 12 bases between. The CDR3 reads CAISPIGENYGYTF. DNA for the CDR3: TGTGCCATCAGTCCGATCGGGGAAAACTATGGCTACACCTTC.

The rearrangement links TRBV5-6 to TRBJ2-5; possibly TRBD2 for D (5 bases). This CDR3 has 15 residues. Germline V gives CDR1 SGHDT, CDR2 YYEEEE. Between the trimmed V and J ends, which lost 0 bases and 0 bases, there was a span of 9 bases. CDR3 sequence reads: CASSLAREYQETQYF. The CDR3 DNA is TGTGCCAGCAGCTTGGCACGGGAATACCAAGAGACCCAGTACTTC.

The rearrangement joins TRBV7-9 to TRBJ2-7; 8 positions agree with TRBD1. V shed 5 bases and J 4 bases; nucleotides not matched to a gene: 19. The length of the CDR3 is 18 residues. Germline V gives CDR1 SEHNR, CDR2 FQNEAQ (reference sequence). CDR3 loop: CASSAKASGQGLGYEQYF. CDR3 nucleotide sequence: TGTGCCAGCAGCGCCAAGGCATCCGGACAGGGTCTGGGTTACGAGCAGTACTTC.

The CDR3 DNA is TGTGCCAGCAGTCCCGAGGCGGGGCCGGACACCGGGGAGCTGTTTTTT. Translating it yields CASSPEAGPDTGELFF. The V call is TRBV28, the J call TRBJ2-2; D is possibly TRBD2 (6 bases). Trimming took 5 bases from V and 3 from J, leaving 16 bases between them. From germline, CDR1 is MDHEN and CDR2 SYDVKM. The CDR3 totals 16 residues.

This clone was recorded once. This chain uses TRBV27 with TRBJ2-7; 7 nucleotides agree with TRBD2. The CDR3 has 15 amino acids. Germline V gives CDR1 MNHEY, CDR2 SMNVEV (reference sequence). V shed 5 bases, J shed 1 base, and the junction held 8 bases outside the gene matches. The CDR3 loop is CASSLGGSLSYEQYF. CDR3 coding DNA: TGTGCCAGCAGTCTCGGGGGGTCCCTTTCCTACGAGCAGTACTTC.

V and J are TRBV4-2 and TRBJ2-7; D assignment may be TRBD1 or TRBD2 (6 bases each). Trimming removed 1 base at V and 0 bases at J, with 7 bases between. This CDR3 has 14 residues. Germline V gives CDR1 LGHNA, CDR2 YNFKEQ. The CDR3 bases are TGTGCCAGCAGCCAAGGGGGGGCCTCCTACGAGCAGTACTTC. Its protein product is CASSQGGASYEQYF.

The chain has TRBV27 and TRBJ2-1, with 12 nucleotides matching TRBD2. The V gene end was trimmed by 5 bases and the J gene end by 7 bases; junction bases not matched to a gene: 9. The CDR3 has 16 residues. From germline, CDR1 is MNHEY and CDR2 SMNVEV (reference sequence). The CDR3 DNA reads as TGTGCCAGCAGTCGGGCGGGGCTAGCGGGGGGGAATGAGCAGTTCTTC. Protein: CASSRAGLAGGNEQFF.

The V and J genes are TRBV7-3 and TRBJ1-3; D might be TRBD1 (6 bases). This CDR3 contains 16 residues. The V and J ends lost 5 bases and 3 bases respectively, with 17 bases between them. Germline V CDR1 and CDR2: SGHTA, FQGTGA. The CDR3 DNA is TGTGCCAGCAGCCCTGACCTAAGGGGGGTTGGAAACACCATATATTTT. This codes for CASSPDLRGVGNTIYF.